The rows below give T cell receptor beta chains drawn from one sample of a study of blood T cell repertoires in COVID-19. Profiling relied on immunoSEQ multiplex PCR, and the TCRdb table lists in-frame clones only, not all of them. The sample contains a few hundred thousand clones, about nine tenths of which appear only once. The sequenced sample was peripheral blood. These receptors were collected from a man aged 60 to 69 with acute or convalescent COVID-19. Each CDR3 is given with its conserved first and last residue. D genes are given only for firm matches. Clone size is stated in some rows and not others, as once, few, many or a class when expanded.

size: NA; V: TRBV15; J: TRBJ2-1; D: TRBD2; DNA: TGTGCCACCAGCAGAGCAGCGGGAGTTAGGAATGAGCAGTTCTTC; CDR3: CATSRAAGVRNEQFF
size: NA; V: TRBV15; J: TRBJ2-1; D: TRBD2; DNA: TGTGCCACCAGCAGAGAGTATTCAGTAGGGACTAGCTTGAACAATGAGCAGTTCTTC; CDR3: CATSREYSVGTSLNNEQFF
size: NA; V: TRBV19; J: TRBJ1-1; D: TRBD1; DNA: TGTGCCAGCCGAAAGGGACAGGGGATTGTCGACGAAGCTTTCTTT; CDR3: CASRKGQGIVDEAFF
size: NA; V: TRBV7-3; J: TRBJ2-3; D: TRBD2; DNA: TGTGCCAGCAGCCAGGGACTAGCGCCCGTCACAGATACGCAGTATTTT; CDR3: CASSQGLAPVTDTQYF
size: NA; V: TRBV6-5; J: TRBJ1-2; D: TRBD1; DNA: TGTGCCAGCAGTTCCGGGACAGGGGTGGGGTTCTATGGCTACACCTTC; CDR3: CASSSGTGVGFYGYTF
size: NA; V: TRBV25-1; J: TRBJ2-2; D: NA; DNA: TGTGCCAGCAGTGTATCTAGGGGGTACTTCGGGGAGCTGTTTTTT; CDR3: CASSVSRGYFGELFF
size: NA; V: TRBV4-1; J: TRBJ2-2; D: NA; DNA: TGCGCCAGCAGCCAACGGACTACTCAAATGAACACCGGGGAGCTGTTTTTT; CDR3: CASSQRTTQMNTGELFF
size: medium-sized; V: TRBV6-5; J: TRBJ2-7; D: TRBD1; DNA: TGTGCCAGCAGTTACCCGGGACAGGGCTACGAGCAGTACTTC; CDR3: CASSYPGQGYEQYF
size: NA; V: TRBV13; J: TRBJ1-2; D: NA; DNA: TGTGCCAGCAGCTTAGGGGGCGACTATGGCTACACCTTC; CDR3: CASSLGGDYGYTF
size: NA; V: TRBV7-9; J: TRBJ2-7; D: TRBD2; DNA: TGTGCCAGCAGCCCTGGACTAGCGGGAGCTCATGAGCAGTACTTC; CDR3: CASSPGLAGAHEQYF
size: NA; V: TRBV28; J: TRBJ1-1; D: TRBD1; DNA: TGTGCCAGCAGCTATCAAACAGGGGTGTACACTGAAGCTTTCTTT; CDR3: CASSYQTGVYTEAFF
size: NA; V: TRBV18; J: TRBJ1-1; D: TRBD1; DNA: TGTGCCAGCTCACCAGGACAGGGTGCCGAAGCTTTCTTT; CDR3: CASSPGQGAEAFF
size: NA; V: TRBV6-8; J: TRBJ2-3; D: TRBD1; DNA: TGTGCCAGCAGTAGGAGGACAGGGGTCACAGATACGCAGTATTTT; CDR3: CASSRRTGVTDTQYF
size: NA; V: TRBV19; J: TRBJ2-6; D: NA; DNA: TGTGCCAGTACCCGGGTGTCTGGGGCCAACGTCCTGACTTTC; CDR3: CASTRVSGANVLTF
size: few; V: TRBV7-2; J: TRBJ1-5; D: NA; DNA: TGTGCCAGCAGCGCAGACTACTATAGCAATCAGCCCCAGCATTTT; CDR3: CASSADYYSNQPQHF
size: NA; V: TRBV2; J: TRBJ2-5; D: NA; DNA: TGTGCCAGCACTGACGAGACAGAGACGGCGGAGACCCAGTACTTC; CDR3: CASTDETETAETQYF
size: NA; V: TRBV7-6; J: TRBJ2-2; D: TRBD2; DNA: TGTGCCAGCAGCTTACCCCCGGGGGGGAACACCGGGGAGCTGTTTTTT; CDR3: CASSLPPGGNTGELFF
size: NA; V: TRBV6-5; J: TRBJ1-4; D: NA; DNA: TGTGCCAGCACCTGGACACCTAATAATGAAAAACTGTTTTTT; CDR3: CASTWTPNNEKLFF
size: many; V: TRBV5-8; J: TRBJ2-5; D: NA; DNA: TGTGCCAGCAGCCCCAGAGAGACCCAGTACTTC; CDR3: CASSPRETQYF
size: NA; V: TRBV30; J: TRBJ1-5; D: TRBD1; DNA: TGTGCCTGGAGTGCAGGGGGTTTTGGTAATCAGCCCCAGCATTTT; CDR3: CAWSAGGFGNQPQHF
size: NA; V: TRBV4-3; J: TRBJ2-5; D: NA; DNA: TGCGCCAGCAGCCAAAGTATATGGAGGGTCGAGACCCAGTACTTC; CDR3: CASSQSIWRVETQYF
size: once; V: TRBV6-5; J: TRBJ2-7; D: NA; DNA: TGTGCCAGCACCAAAGACAGGAACACATACGAGCAGTACTTC; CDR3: CASTKDRNTYEQYF
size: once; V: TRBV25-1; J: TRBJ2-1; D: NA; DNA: TGTGCCAGCAGTGACCACGGGGGAATTTCCTACAATGAGCAGTTCTTC; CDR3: CASSDHGGISYNEQFF
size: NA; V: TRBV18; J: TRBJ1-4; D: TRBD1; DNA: TGTGCCAGCTCTCTTAACAGGGGCCCTAATGAAAAACTGTTTTTT; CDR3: CASSLNRGPNEKLFF
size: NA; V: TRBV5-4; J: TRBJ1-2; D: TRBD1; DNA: TGTGCCAGCAGCACGGGGACAGCGTTGTTTGGCTACACCTTC; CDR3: CASSTGTALFGYTF
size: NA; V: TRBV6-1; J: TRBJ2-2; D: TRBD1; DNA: TGTGCCAGCAGTGAAAGGACAGGGGTCGGCGGGGAGCTGTTTTTT; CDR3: CASSERTGVGGELFF
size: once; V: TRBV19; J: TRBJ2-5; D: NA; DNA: TGTGCCAGTAGGAACCGGGACTTCCAAGAGACCCAGTACTTC; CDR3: CASRNRDFQETQYF